A selection of T cell receptor beta chains follows, all from one sample in a study of beta chain features in type 1 diabetes. The data were produced by immunoSEQ multiplex PCR, yet TCRdb's version contains in-frame clones alone and is incomplete. The top ten clones hold under 0.055% of a sample with 360,000 or so clones, roughly a fifth of them seen once. The sequenced material came from naive CD4+ T cells from blood. The receptors stem from a woman aged 18-29 years in good health. CDR3s include the opening cysteine and the closing phenylalanine or tryptophan. A D gene is named only where the DNA matches it firmly. Some rows mark clone size as missing; the rest say once, few, many or name a class of expanded clone.

clone size	D gene	CDR3 length	J gene	V gene	CDR3 DNA	CDR3 protein
.	TRBD2	16	TRBJ2-5	TRBV5-1	TGCGCCAGCAGCTTGGCGGCGGGGGGCGCCGGGGAGACCCAGTACTTC	CASSLAAGGAGETQYF
.	.	14	TRBJ1-4	TRBV30	TGTGCCTGGACCGCAGGGAGGACTAATGAAAAACTGTTTTTT	CAWTAGRTNEKLFF
few	TRBD1	14	TRBJ2-6	TRBV30	TGTGCCTGGGGGACAGGGGCTGGGGCCAACGTCCTGACTTTC	CAWGTGAGANVLTF
.	TRBD2	14	TRBJ2-5	TRBV5-1	TGCGCCAGCAGCTTGCTAGCGGACAAAGAGACCCAGTACTTC	CASSLLADKETQYF
.	.	13	TRBJ1-2	TRBV30	TGTGCCAAAAGTGGGAGAACACCCTATGGCTACACCTTC	CAKSGRTPYGYTF
few	.	16	TRBJ2-1	TRBV4-2	TGTGCCAGCAGCCAAGAACTCCTCGTGCGGGGCAATGAGCAGTTCTTC	CASSQELLVRGNEQFF
few	.	14	TRBJ2-5	TRBV7-2	TGTGCCAGCAGCTTAGCGTGGATAGCGGAGACCCAGTACTTC	CASSLAWIAETQYF
few	.	13	TRBJ1-2	TRBV30	TGTGCCTGGACACCGGGGTCCCTCTATGGCTACACCTTC	CAWTPGSLYGYTF
.	TRBD1	13	TRBJ2-1	TRBV18	TGTGCCAGCTCACCGGGACAGAACAATGAGCAGTTCTTC	CASSPGQNNEQFF
.	.	11	TRBJ2-5	TRBV2	TGTGCCAGCAGATCACAGGAGACCCAGTACTTC	CASRSQETQYF
.	TRBD2	14	TRBJ2-7	TRBV18	TGTGCCAGCTCACCGGGACTAGCATTCTACGAGCAGTACTTC	CASSPGLAFYEQYF
.	.	14	TRBJ2-1	TRBV19	TGTGCCAGTAAGAGGTTTGCGGAAAGGAATGAGCAGTTCTTC	CASKRFAERNEQFF
few	.	14	TRBJ1-2	TRBV5-4	TGTGCCAGCAGCTTAGGGGCTTTTGGGTATGGCTACACCTTC	CASSLGAFGYGYTF